The rows below give T cell receptor beta chains drawn from one sample of a study of blood T cell repertoires in COVID-19. Here immunoSEQ multiplex PCR was the method, and the copy in TCRdb shows in-frame clones only, minus some. The profile shows about 46,000 clones, approximately 83% of them singletons. Sequencing used peripheral blood. Receptor source: a human donor in a cohort sampled during active COVID-19. The donor label of this sample is uncertain. Both conserved end residues are part of each CDR3. The D gene is left open where the match is weak. Rows may omit the clone size; those that give it use once, few, many or a size class.

V	D	size	J	CDR3	DNA
TRBV7-8	-	-	TRBJ1-2	CASSLETGNGYTF	TGTGCCAGCAGCTTAGAAACAGGGAATGGCTACACCTTC
TRBV21-1	-	once	TRBJ2-6	CASSKGFEGAGSGANVLTF	TGTGCCAGCAGCAAAGGTTTTGAGGGGGCTGGGTCTGGGGCCAACGTCCTGACTTTC
TRBV7-8	-	-	TRBJ2-1	CASSLPQSGPNNEQFF	TGTGCCAGCAGCTTACCCCAAAGCGGGCCCAACAATGAGCAGTTCTTC
TRBV5-1	TRBD1	-	TRBJ1-4	CASSLEAGGREKLFF	TGCGCCAGCAGCTTGGAGGCAGGGGGAAGGGAAAAACTGTTTTTT
TRBV6-5	TRBD1	-	TRBJ2-4	CASSMTGINIQYF	TGTGCCAGCAGTATGACAGGGATAAACATTCAGTACTTC
TRBV5-1	TRBD2	-	TRBJ2-1	CASSLSRTSGGANNEQFF	TGCGCCAGCAGCTTGAGCCGGACTAGCGGGGGGGCCAACAATGAGCAGTTCTTC
TRBV28	-	-	TRBJ1-2	CASSLSGGLGYGYTF	TGTGCCAGCAGTTTATCCGGGGGGCTAGGCTATGGCTACACCTTC
TRBV19	-	once	TRBJ1-5	CASSIFRGLTNQPQHF	TGTGCCAGTAGTATATTTCGGGGATTGACAAATCAGCCCCAGCATTTT
TRBV9	-	-	TRBJ2-1	CASSVGTGFNRREQFF	TGTGCCAGCAGCGTCGGTACAGGATTTAACCGTCGTGAGCAGTTCTTC
TRBV7-6	-	-	TRBJ2-7	CASSLGSPPGSYEQYF	TGTGCCAGCAGCTTAGGCTCACCCCCCGGGTCCTACGAGCAGTACTTC
TRBV5-1	-	-	TRBJ2-5	CASSWSGLTQETQYF	TGCGCCAGCAGCTGGAGCGGACTCACCCAGGAGACCCAGTACTTC
TRBV5-5	TRBD1	-	TRBJ1-5	CASSFSQGAGGQPQHF	TGTGCCAGCAGCTTTTCACAGGGGGCGGGAGGTCAGCCCCAGCATTTT
TRBV7-2	-	-	TRBJ1-5	CASSLELRPRGNQPQHF	TGTGCCAGCAGCTTAGAGTTACGACCCAGGGGCAATCAGCCCCAGCATTTT
TRBV2	-	-	TRBJ1-1	CASSENRPQEAFF	TGTGCCAGCAGTGAAAACAGGCCACAAGAAGCTTTCTTT
TRBV7-9	TRBD2	-	TRBJ2-1	CASSPRTSGGAYEQFF	TGTGCCAGCAGCCCCAGGACTAGCGGGGGGGCCTATGAGCAGTTCTTC
TRBV28	-	-	TRBJ1-1	CASSSTGLAEAFF	TGTGCCAGCAGCTCCACAGGGTTGGCTGAAGCTTTCTTT
TRBV7-6	-	-	TRBJ2-5	CASSLVYSPIQETQYF	TGTGCCAGCAGCTTAGTCTACAGCCCGATTCAAGAGACCCAGTACTTC
TRBV5-1	TRBD2	-	TRBJ2-1	CASSPRGGAQGEQFF	TGCGCCAGCAGCCCCCGGGGGGGGGCTCAGGGTGAGCAGTTCTTC
TRBV6-5	-	-	TRBJ2-7	CASTITPDYEQYF	TGTGCCAGCACCATAACCCCAGACTACGAGCAGTACTTC
TRBV5-4	TRBD1	-	TRBJ2-1	CASSLGGQGASEQFF	TGTGCCAGCAGCTTGGGGGGACAGGGGGCAAGTGAGCAGTTCTTC
TRBV7-8	TRBD2	-	TRBJ2-3	CASSGRTSAPTDTQYF	TGTGCCAGCAGCGGTCGGACTAGCGCACCCACAGATACGCAGTATTTT
TRBV3-1/TRBV3-2	-	-	TRBJ2-7	CASSQRRGTQYF	TGTGCCAGCAGCCAACGCCGGGGGACGCAGTACTTC
TRBV3-1/TRBV3-2	-	once	TRBJ1-1	CASSQERLQGNTEAFF	TGTGCCAGCAGCCAAGAACGGCTCCAGGGGAACACTGAAGCTTTCTTT
TRBV5-1	TRBD1	-	TRBJ1-1	CASRNTGGTEAFF	TGCGCCAGCCGTAATACAGGGGGCACTGAAGCTTTCTTT
TRBV7-2	TRBD2	-	TRBJ2-7	CASREAGNYEQYF	TGTGCCAGCAGGGAAGCGGGAAACTACGAGCAGTACTTC
TRBV5-1	-	-	TRBJ1-2	CASSSTGLDPMGYTF	TGCGCCAGCAGCTCCACAGGGTTAGACCCAATGGGCTACACCTTC
TRBV15	-	-	TRBJ2-7	CATSREPSTYEQYF	TGTGCCACCAGCAGAGAGCCGTCTACCTACGAGCAGTACTTC
TRBV19	TRBD1	-	TRBJ2-3	CASSIDPGTGGADTQYF	TGTGCCAGTAGTATAGATCCCGGGACAGGGGGGGCAGATACGCAGTATTTT
TRBV15	-	-	TRBJ1-4	CATRQGITNEKLFF	TGTGCCACCAGGCAGGGGATAACTAATGAAAAACTGTTTTTT
TRBV6-5	TRBD1	-	TRBJ1-2	CASSSYGQAGGYTF	TGTGCCAGCAGTTCATACGGACAGGCGGGTGGCTACACCTTC
TRBV19	TRBD1	once	TRBJ2-7	CASSILPGQGSLEQYF	TGTGCCAGTAGTATCCTCCCGGGACAGGGGTCTCTCGAGCAGTACTTC
TRBV5-4	TRBD1	-	TRBJ2-2	CASSEGQGRGTGELFF	TGTGCCAGCAGCGAAGGACAGGGTCGCGGCACCGGGGAGCTGTTTTTT
TRBV2	-	-	TRBJ2-1	CASSGVGGEQFF	TGTGCCAGCAGTGGTGTCGGCGGTGAGCAGTTCTTC
TRBV6-5	-	-	TRBJ2-3	CASSRGQSTDTQYF	TGTGCCAGCAGTCGAGGACAGAGCACAGATACGCAGTATTTT
TRBV2	TRBD1	medium-sized	TRBJ2-7	CASRQGAPYEQYF	TGTGCCAGCAGGCAGGGGGCCCCCTACGAGCAGTACTTC
TRBV7-9	TRBD2	-	TRBJ2-3	CASSATSGGYTDTQYF	TGTGCCAGCAGCGCAACTAGCGGGGGTTACACAGATACGCAGTATTTT
TRBV2	TRBD1	-	TRBJ1-5	CASREGQGDQPQHF	TGTGCCAGCAGGGAGGGACAGGGCGATCAGCCCCAGCATTTT
TRBV18	-	-	TRBJ2-7	CASSPAGYEQYF	TGTGCCAGCTCACCCGCAGGTTACGAGCAGTACTTC
TRBV19	-	-	TRBJ2-4	CASSIRGDPLAKNIQYF	TGTGCCAGTAGTATCAGGGGGGACCCCTTAGCCAAAAACATTCAGTACTTC
TRBV5-4	TRBD1	few	TRBJ1-6	CASSRDRGNQNSPLHF	TGTGCCAGCAGCAGGGACAGGGGCAATCAGAATTCACCCCTCCACTTT
TRBV2	TRBD1	-	TRBJ1-6	CASSESGQSSYNSPLHF	TGTGCCAGCAGTGAGTCGGGACAGAGCTCCTATAATTCACCCCTCCACTTT
TRBV11-2	TRBD2	-	TRBJ2-5	CASSLSGGRRETQYF	TGTGCCAGCAGCTTGAGCGGGGGTCGAAGGGAGACCCAGTACTTC
TRBV6-1	-	-	TRBJ1-2	CASSERGSFYTF	TGTGCCAGCAGTGAACGAGGCAGTTTCTACACCTTC
TRBV7-2	TRBD1	-	TRBJ1-5	CASSLPGQGNQPQHF	TGTGCCAGCAGCTTGCCGGGACAGGGCAATCAGCCCCAGCATTTT
TRBV19	-	-	TRBJ2-6	CASRQVGANVLTF	TGTGCCAGTAGACAGGTAGGGGCCAACGTCCTGACTTTC
TRBV7-9	-	few	TRBJ1-6	CASSPTGAGNSPLHF	TGTGCCAGCAGCCCCACGGGCGCGGGGAATTCACCCCTCCACTTT
TRBV5-5	-	-	TRBJ1-2	CASSTQTANYGYTF	TGTGCCAGCAGCACACAGACAGCTAACTATGGCTACACCTTC
TRBV7-2	-	-	TRBJ1-2	CASSATVIYGYTF	TGTGCCAGCAGCGCCACGGTGATCTATGGCTACACCTTC